This TCR beta chain appears in the sequencing data of a study of cytomegalovirus exposure and HLA in healthy donors (dated by TCRdb to about 2017). For the study in its entirety: In an earlier analysis of approximately 500 of the donors, approximately 260 Gb of sequence data and 90 million to 130 million unique TCR beta sequences from about 179 million T cells were reported. Donor age, sex, ethnicity and CMV serostatus were compiled alongside the repertoire data. In the later analysis, no new phenotypic data were used to find candidate immune exposures; instead, reliance was placed on TCR beta sequences and their occurrence across donors. The study was designed to test whether signatures of past pathogen exposure could be identified by cataloging public T cell receptors. To predict cytomegalovirus infection status, the study brought together high-throughput TCR immunosequencing, statistical association of individual TCRs with disease status, and machine learning. A few DR-DQ haplotypes were treated as single units for association and clustering because of strong linkage in the cohort. A later genetic analysis used genome-wide SNP genotypes for about 55% of the 666 donors, treating that subset as a discovery cohort. Among about 400 genotyped donors of the cohort, an average of around 250,000 unique TCR beta nucleotide sequences was sequenced per donor, of which approximately 18% were non-productive. Class I and class II HLA loci were covered by the typing at four-digit resolution. To study patterns of TCR occurrence, a later analysis re-analyzed previously published TCR beta repertoires from several hundred donors and added high-resolution HLA genotyping. The number of typed donors differed by locus: about 620-640 for A, B, C, DRB1 and DQB1; approximately 520 for DQA1; approximately 600 for DPA1; and around 490 for DPB1. To decide whether each TCR beta V gene segment behaved as functional or pseudogenic, an earlier analysis of nearly 600 of the donors relied on high-throughput TCR beta sequencing. All discovery cohort repertoires had been generated on a single sequencing platform. The genetic ancestry cluster associated with self-reported Caucasian donors included roughly 84% of the 350 to 500 genotyped donors. A separate validation cohort of 100 to 150 different subjects was used in addition to the approximately 670-subject first cohort. An early release covering approximately 600 HLA-typed donors comprised approximately 290 gigabases of sequencing data and 65 million to 100 million unique TCR sequences. The study profiled the T cell repertoires of 550 to 700 subjects by immunosequencing and related them to cytomegalovirus serostatus. Broader findings and caveats from the paper: The study gave a list of some 150 TCR beta chains associated with cytomegalovirus. The classifier was reported to diagnose cytomegalovirus status with high specificity and sensitivity in both the original cohort and the validation cohort. A later genetic analysis associated a missense DCLRE1C variant with V-gene and J-gene trimming of TCR beta chains, and an independent cohort replicated the association. Across donors, most TCR sequences were observed very rarely, whereas some public TCRs were present in many individuals. Because some donors lacked HLA typing at each locus, the association tests relied only on the typed subset. Only TCR beta chains were sequenced in this cohort, and the absence of alpha or paired-chain data limited detectable features. Linkage disequilibrium might explain the correlated functional status among segregating V segments, but an unknown experimental factor could not be excluded. A few of the identified cytomegalovirus-associated TCR beta chains were confirmed in vitro to be specific for cytomegalovirus antigens. According to a later analysis, parvovirus B19, influenza, CMV and Epstein-Barr virus appeared linked to several top co-occurrence clusters. When HLA alleles, especially DR and DQ, strongly co-occurred, TCR associations were difficult to assign to individual alleles. Compared with the roughly 700-donor mean, donors in an Asian-associated ancestry cluster had fewer N-insertions in productive TCRs, according to a later genetic analysis. A later analysis found that TCR association rates varied across HLA loci, with DRB1 alleles showing the most associated TCRs and HLA-C alleles the fewest. CMV serostatus was the only immune exposure information available for the cohort. Roughly uniform sequencing depth across donors was assumed in presence/absence analyses, although this assumption may not hold. Because counts were too low, some 16 rarely observed V segments, including chromosome 9 orphons, were excluded from the earlier analysis of 587 of the donors. A further reported finding was that TCR beta sequences accurately predicted the HLA-A and HLA-B alleles for most subjects in the first cohort. The authors suggested that the approach could potentially be extended to other disease states and immunological phenotypes. Most CMV-associated TCR beta chains appeared to be HLA-restricted in a later analysis, and the HLA associations seemed to be driven largely by CMV exposure. In an earlier analysis of fewer than 700 of the donors, most TCR beta V segments appeared in productive rearrangements about 87% or about 30% of the time, broadly matching IMGT annotations. In a later analysis, HLA-associated TCR beta chains showed more clonal expansion and lower generation probabilities than non-associated chains that were equally common. A group of highly shared sequence variants was considered likely to be a technical artifact of the sequencing pipeline. In a later analysis, 15,000 to 20,000 TCR beta sequences were associated with specific HLA alleles at a false discovery rate of 0.05. Because the 87-base-pair reads could not distinguish some IMGT-functional V segments, including TRBV6-2 and TRBV6-3, those segments were excluded.

The germline V gene (reference sequence) yields MNHEY for CDR1 and SMNVEV for CDR2. The CDR3 holds 13 amino acids from the cysteine to the phenylalanine. Just the 39-base CDR3 DNA is kept, in frame starting at base 1. V was cut back by 5 bases and J by 7 bases, leaving a gap of 15 bases between them. The count of this clone is one. Its specific antigen is unknown. No base qualities exist here, and no much larger clone lies one base off it. Library generation was performed with the immunoSEQ multiplex PCR assay. For the multiplex PCR, a mixture combining 60 forward primers for TCR Vbeta segments and 13 reverse primers for TCR Jbeta segments was used. The CDR3 region of rearranged TCR beta genes was amplified from genomic DNA by a multiplex PCR assay. On the Illumina HiSeq System, the amplified TCR beta libraries were sequenced as 87-base-pair reads. In the paper's pipeline: A later analysis tallied tens of millions of unique TCR beta chains across the 550 to 850 repertoires, and about 10 million of those chains were shared by two or more donors. To remove PCR and sequencing errors, raw reads were error-corrected and collapsed into unique sequences using a nearest-neighbor algorithm that merged closely related sequences. Alignment of CDR3 sequences to IMGT reference sequences was used to assign V, D and J gene segments. For a sequence to be retained, a match of at least six nucleotides to both a V gene segment and a J gene segment was required. Rearrangements were called productive when the CDR3 lacked stop codons and stayed in frame with V and J; all others were non-productive. Following IMGT convention, CDR3 was defined as the stretch from the second conserved V-encoded cysteine up to the conserved J-encoded phenylalanine. Sequences without an unambiguous match to a single V gene segment were excluded from the earlier analysis of 450 to 750 of the donors. In an earlier analysis of a few hundred of the donors, V segments were called functional above 56.7% productive rearrangements and were called segregating when the between-donor standard deviation exceeded 5%. To diagnose cytomegalovirus status from the catalog of TCR beta chain sequences, a statistical classification framework was built. In a later analysis, TCR nucleotide sequences were compared against IMGT/GENE-DB human TR gene sequences so that V and J genes could be assigned. Using the TCRdist pipeline, a later analysis assigned CDR3 sequences along with most-parsimonious VDJ recombination scenarios. In a later analysis, every TCR beta chain was defined by the combination of its CDR3 amino acid sequence and its V-gene family, and reads without a unique V-gene family were dropped. In a later analysis, 500 to 700 highly shared, low-generation-probability nucleotide sequences were removed to address suspected cross-contamination and a sequencing artifact. In a later analysis, a clonal expansion index was calculated for each public chain from normalized within-repertoire ranks of inferred template counts. A later analysis computed generation probabilities with a VDJ recombination model fitted to out-of-frame rearrangements, and checked the results against IGoR. A later analysis scored TCR-TCR, TCR-HLA and TCR-CMV co-occurrence with hypergeometric tests, applying a repertoire-size bias correction to TCR pairs. To estimate false discovery rates, a later analysis permuted the HLA or CMV assignments 20 times. In a later analysis, co-occurring TCRs were grouped using DBSCAN, with TCRdist sequence similarity added in when clustering inside HLA-allele-positive subsets. Repertoires with fewer than 30,000 or more than 120,000 public chains were left out of co-occurrence clustering, as were five repertoires with anomalous nucleotide sharing. In TCRdb, the immuneACCESS table is reduced to in-frame sequences with V and J assigned. These tables do not hold every clone; where another copy was compared, an unresolved V gene accounts for under half, and the others remain unexplained. The V and J calls and the clone size are those of that table, but D and trimming were determined from the DNA. The sample records some 240,000 clones, around 80% of which are singletons. The ten largest clones take up less than 4.5% of the sample.

The cohort was made up of 666 healthy bone marrow donors. At the time of sampling, every cohort member was nominally healthy, though immune exposures that went unrecorded were likely present. The donor was CMV seronegative and belonged to the group of under 400 seronegative cohort members. A peripheral blood sample was provided by each donor, and peripheral blood mononuclear cells were used for TCR beta sequencing. Genomic DNA extraction from the blood cell samples was performed with the Qiagen DNeasy Blood Extraction Kit. The TCR sequence derives from a male donor in good health and CMV-seronegative. The V gene is TRBV27 and the J gene is TRBJ2-7; the D gene is unclear. Material: PBMCs. The CDR3 region reads CASSGTKAGEQYF. The nucleotides read TGTGCCAGCAGTGGAACCAAGGCCGGGGAGCAGTACTTC.